The next 21 T cell receptor beta chains were all read from a single sample in a study of blood T cells in healthy people across ages (dated by TCRdb to between 2015 and 2016). The method was 5' RACE. TCRdb lists the instrument as Illumina HiSeq 2500. A second roughly 6 to 12 cycle PCR used a sample-barcoded 5' primer and a J-beta primer mix. TCRdb reran the public reads through fastp at Q25 and MiXCR, keeping productive beta chains. Rows are unified per CDR3 protein, each entry keeping the most common DNA and genes. The sample table shows hundreds of thousands of distinct CDR3 sequences, and under 25% are seen once. The ten largest clonotypes hold more than 3% of the sample. Sequencing input: blood. Receptors originate from a man aged 65-85 years in good health.

The V call is TRBV14, the J call TRBJ2-3, with TRBD2 identical over 10 bases. CDR1 is SGHDN, CDR2 FVKESK, per germline. CDR3 length: 17 residues. Germline trimming cut 4 bases from V and 0 bases from J; bases unmatched to any gene: 7. The CDR3 protein is CASSRVQTSGSTDTQYF. Written as DNA, the CDR3 is TGTGCCAGCAGCCGTGTTCAGACTAGCGGGAGCACAGATACGCAGTATTTT.

This chain joins TRBV27 and TRBJ2-1; 10 bases line up with TRBD2. This CDR3 comprises 15 residues. The germline V gene has CDR1 MNHEY and CDR2 SMNVEV (reference sequence). V lost 7 bases and J lost 5; bases outside the gene matches: 8. The CDR3 region is CASTSAGGGNNEQFF. CDR3 DNA sequence: TGTGCCAGCACCTCAGCGGGAGGGGGAAACAATGAGCAGTTCTTC.

The chain uses TRBV20-1 and TRBJ2-5, with TRBD2 identical over 10 bases. The closer fit of TRBJ2-7 to the DNA end suggests the J call may be wrong. The CDR3 is 14 amino acids. CDR1 is DFQATT, CDR2 SNEGSKA, per germline (reference sequence). The DNA for the CDR3 is TGCAGTGCTGGTACTAGCGGGAACTCCTACGAGCAGTACTTC. This encodes CSAGTSGNSYEQYF.

This clonotype was observed at least ten times. The CDR3 coding sequence is TGTGCCAGCAGCCAAATCGGAGGGGTGGAGACCCAGTACTTC. The encoded protein is CASSQIGGVETQYF. The V and J genes are TRBV9 and TRBJ2-5, with a weak D call TRBD2 (6 bases). V was clipped by 4 bases and J by 5 bases, with 15 bases between them. Germline V gives CDR1 SGDLS, CDR2 YYNGEE. The CDR3 is made up of 14 amino acids. The complete variable domain, with remaining parts taken from reference TRBV9 and TRBJ2-5, reads DSGVTQTPKHLITATGQRVTLRCSPRSGDLSVYWYQQSLDQGLQFLIQYYNGEERAKGNILERFSAQQFPDLHSELNLSSLELGDSALYFCASSQIGGVETQYFGPGTRLLVL.

This chain links TRBV3-1 with TRBJ2-1, with 12 bases aligning to TRBD2. V trimming: 0 bases; J trimming: 3 bases; junction bases outside the gene matches: 6. The CDR3 runs 18 residues. Germline V gives CDR1 LGHDT, CDR2 YNNKEL (reference sequence). The CDR3 DNA reads TGTGCCAGCAGCCAAGATCTGACTAGCGGGGGCGTCTACAATGAGCAGTTCTTC. This encodes CASSQDLTSGGVYNEQFF.

This clonotype was counted only a few times. The rearrangement links TRBV5-1 to TRBJ2-3; 15 bases agree with TRBD2. CDR3 length: 15 residues. V gave up 7 bases and J gave up 4 bases; unmatched junction bases: 4. Germline lookup yields CDR1 SGHRS and CDR2 YFSETQ. CDR3 DNA: TGCGCCAGCTGGACTAGCGGGAGGGCCTCAGATACGCAGTATTTT. Its translation is CASWTSGRASDTQYF.

This clonotype was counted a few times. The J gene is TRBJ2-5, the V gene TRBV3-1; 16 bases fit TRBD2. The CDR3 extends over 18 amino acids. With 6 bases clipped from V and 5 bases from J, the junction kept 12 bases outside the gene matches. Germline CDR1 and CDR2: LGHDT and YNNKEL (reference sequence). DNA for the CDR3: TGTGCCAGCAGAGACACCGGGACTAGCGGGAGGGGCCCGGAGACCCAGTACTTC. Protein product: CASRDTGTSGRGPETQYF.

A few counts support this clonotype. The genes are TRBV15 and TRBJ2-5, with D perhaps matching TRBD2 (5 bases). Germline values: CDR1 LNHNV, CDR2 YYDKDF (reference sequence). Deletions cut 0 bases from V and 1 base from J, with 24 bases between. The CDR3 totals 20 residues. CDR3 region: CATSRDFGFDTQGGQETQYF. CDR3 in DNA: TGTGCCACCAGCAGAGATTTCGGGTTTGACACTCAAGGAGGCCAAGAGACCCAGTACTTC.

The gene calls are TRBV7-9 and TRBJ2-1; TRBD2 might be the D (6 bases). Germline lookup yields CDR1 SEHNR and CDR2 FQNEAQ (reference sequence). V dropped 1 base and J dropped 5 bases, with 12 bases sitting between them. The length of the CDR3 is 15 residues. The CDR3 nucleotides read TGTGCCAGCAGCTTAGAGGCGGGATTAAACAATGAGCAGTTCTTC. It codes for CASSLEAGLNNEQFF.

This clonotype has just a few counts. The chain joins TRBV18 to TRBJ2-5; D might be TRBD1 or TRBD2, each matching 6 bases. In germline, CDR1 is KGHSH, CDR2 LQKENI. Trimming took off 10 bases at V and 4 bases at J, with 16 bases between the two ends. The CDR3 loop spans 13 amino acids. As DNA, the CDR3 is TGTGCCACATCCACCGGAGGGGGAGAGACCCAGTACTTC. Protein sequence: CATSTGGGETQYF.

This chain links TRBV7-6 with TRBJ2-5; D not resolved. The germline V gene has CDR1 SGHVS and CDR2 FNYEAQ. The CDR3 sequence is 14 residues long. V gave up 6 bases and J gave up 4 bases, with 15 bases separating them. CDR3 protein: CASRVEGSSETQYF. The CDR3 coding sequence is TGTGCCAGCAGAGTAGAAGGGTCCTCAGAGACCCAGTACTTC.

The chain uses TRBV7-2 and TRBJ2-3; D possibly matches TRBD1 or TRBD2 (6 bases each). The germline CDR1 and CDR2 sequences are SGHTA and FQGNSA. The CDR3 runs 16 residues. The V end was cut by 3 bases, the J end by 6 bases, with 19 bases between. This CDR3 is CASSFGGRMGSDTQYF. DNA of the CDR3: TGTGCCAGCAGCTTTGGGGGGCGGATGGGTTCGGATACGCAGTATTTT.

This clonotype has just a few counts. This chain joins TRBV5-6 and TRBJ2-2; D not resolved. This CDR3 has 15 amino acids. The ends were cut back, 7 bases at V and 1 base at J, with 14 bases in the middle. Per germline, CDR1 SGHDT and CDR2 YYEEEE. CDR3 sequence: CASSPRWENTGELFF. The CDR3 coding sequence is TGTGCCAGCTCCCCGCGGTGGGAGAACACCGGGGAGCTGTTTTTT.

This clonotype occurred a few times. The chain has TRBV12-3 or TRBV12-4 and TRBJ2-1; 9 nucleotides agree with TRBD1. Trimming took 7 bases from V and 1 from J; bases not matched to a gene: 5. This CDR3 comprises 15 residues. The CDR3 DNA reads as TGTGCCAGCATCGAGGACAGGGGATCCTACAATGAGCAGTTCTTC. This sequence encodes CASIEDRGSYNEQFF.

This clonotype was detected only a few times. V usage is TRBV5-1 and J usage is TRBJ1-2; D is undetermined. The CDR3 is 14 amino acids. Germline loops: CDR1 SGHRS, CDR2 YFSETQ. Trimming pared 3 bases from V and 2 bases from J, leaving 11 bases between. CDR3 sequence: CASSYQTENYGYTF. CDR3 sequence (DNA): TGCGCCAGCAGCTACCAGACGGAGAACTATGGCTACACCTTC.

This chain joins TRBV27 and TRBJ2-1, with D unresolved. Germline-derived CDR1 and CDR2 are MNHEY and SMNVEV (reference sequence). The CDR3 has 15 amino acids. V lost 0 bases to trimming and J lost 7 bases, with 13 bases between them. Here the CDR3 DNA reads TGTGCCAGCAGTTTATCTGGCGGCCTCGTAAATGAGCAGTTCTTC. This sequence encodes CASSLSGGLVNEQFF.

The chain couples TRBV5-5 to TRBJ2-7, with D hard to call. Germline V CDR1 and CDR2: SGHKS, YYEKEE (reference sequence). V lost 0 bases, J lost 0 bases, and 13 bases lay in between. The CDR3 is 16 amino acids. CDR3 sequence reads: CASSLVVRPSSYEQYF. CDR3 DNA sequence: TGTGCCAGCAGCTTGGTGGTCCGACCATCCTCCTACGAGCAGTACTTC. Full variable domain (remainder filled in from reference TRBV5-5 and TRBJ2-7): DAGVTQSPTHLIKTRGQQVTLRCSPISGHKSVSWYQQVLGQGPQFIFQYYEKEERGRGNFPDRFSARQFPNYSSELNVNALLLGDSALYLCASSLVVRPSSYEQYFGPGTRLTVT.

This clonotype occurred a few times. The chain employs TRBV3-1 and TRBJ2-5; D gene uncertain. The closer fit of TRBJ2-1 to the DNA end suggests the J call may be wrong. The CDR3 totals 13 residues. The germline gives CDR1 LGHDT, CDR2 YNNKEL (reference sequence). The CDR3 spells CASSQDTPNEQFF. The DNA for the CDR3 is TGTGCCAGCAGCCAAGACACCCCCAATGAGCAGTTCTTC.

This clonotype was picked up a small number of times. The rearrangement links TRBV19 to TRBJ1-5; unclear D gene. This CDR3 has 12 amino acids. Germline V gives CDR1 LNHDA, CDR2 SQIVND (reference sequence). V lost 6 bases and J lost 4, with 7 bases in between. CDR3 protein: CASRRVNQPQHF. Written as DNA, the CDR3 is TGTGCCAGTAGGAGGGTAAATCAGCCCCAGCATTTT.

In its sample, this clonotype was seen a few times. The gene calls are TRBV28 and TRBJ2-2, with D tentatively TRBD1 (6 bases). The CDR3 runs to 15 residues. The V gene's germline CDR1 is MDHEN and CDR2 SYDVKM. With 8 bases removed from V and 3 bases from J, the gap between germline ends came to 16 bases. CDR3 loop: CASLPSQGYTGELFF. In DNA form, the CDR3 reads TGTGCCAGCCTCCCCAGTCAGGGGTACACCGGGGAGCTGTTTTTT.

This clonotype was counted at least ten times. The CDR3 loop is CASSLGTRSYNEQFF. For the CDR3, the DNA is TGTGCCAGCAGTTTAGGGACTAGGTCCTACAATGAGCAGTTCTTC. The genes are TRBV12-3 or TRBV12-4 and TRBJ2-1, with TRBD2 identical over 7 bases. Germline trimming cut 1 base from V and 1 base from J; bases unmatched to any gene: 1. CDR3 length: 15 residues.